This is a list of T cell receptor beta chains from one sample in a study of blood T cell repertoires in COVID-19. The method was immunoSEQ multiplex PCR; TCRdb's version includes in-frame clones alone and lacks a portion of them. The data hold some 200,000 clones, with 84% observed a single time. Sequenced material: peripheral blood. Every receptor here comes from a woman in her sixties with acute or convalescent COVID-19. Both conserved end residues are part of each CDR3. The D gene is left open where the match is weak. Clone size, where shown, is once, few, many, or a class for clones that have expanded.

D: TRBD1; V: TRBV28; size: -; J: TRBJ2-2; DNA: TGTGCCAGCCTGGGACAGCGGAACACCGGGGAGCTGTTTTTT; CDR3: CASLGQRNTGELFF
D: TRBD1; V: TRBV5-1; size: -; J: TRBJ2-7; DNA: TGCGCCAGCAGCCCCGCTGACAGGGTCGGCCACGAGCAGTACTTC; CDR3: CASSPADRVGHEQYF
D: TRBD1; V: TRBV30; size: -; J: TRBJ1-1; DNA: TGTGCCGGCCAAGGGGGCGTGATGAACACTGAAGCTTTCTTT; CDR3: CAGQGGVMNTEAFF
D: -; V: TRBV27; size: -; J: TRBJ2-7; DNA: TGTGCCAGCAGTTACGGGGGATCGGGGGGCAAAAACGAGCAGTACTTC; CDR3: CASSYGGSGGKNEQYF
D: TRBD2; V: TRBV3-1/TRBV3-2; size: -; J: TRBJ2-1; DNA: TGTGCCAGCAGCTATCTAGCGGGGGAACCAGTCTTC; CDR3: CASSYLAGEPVF
D: -; V: TRBV11-2; size: -; J: TRBJ2-4; DNA: TGTGCCAGCAGCCATACAGGAGCCAAAAACATTCAGTACTTC; CDR3: CASSHTGAKNIQYF
D: -; V: TRBV7-9; size: -; J: TRBJ2-1; DNA: TGTGCCAGCAGCTTGACCGGCGGAAATGAGCAGTTCTTC; CDR3: CASSLTGGNEQFF
D: -; V: TRBV4-2; size: -; J: TRBJ1-6; DNA: TGTGCCAGCAGCCAAGATTTAGGGGGAAACTCCTATAATTCACCCCTCCACTTT; CDR3: CASSQDLGGNSYNSPLHF
D: -; V: TRBV19; size: -; J: TRBJ1-4; DNA: TGTGCCAGTAGCCCACGGGTGAGGGCTTATATCGATGAAAAACTGTTTTTT; CDR3: CASSPRVRAYIDEKLFF
D: -; V: TRBV25-1; size: -; J: TRBJ1-1; DNA: TGTGCCAGCAGTGTCGGTAGCAGCCGTAACACTGAAGCTTTCTTT; CDR3: CASSVGSSRNTEAFF
D: -; V: TRBV18; size: -; J: TRBJ2-5; DNA: TGTGCCAGCTCACCATCTGCAGGGGAGTTTTTTGAGACCCAGTACTTC; CDR3: CASSPSAGEFFETQYF
D: -; V: TRBV27; size: -; J: TRBJ1-6; DNA: TGTGCCAGCAGTTCCACGGGAGGGGTAAATTCACCCCTCCACTTT; CDR3: CASSSTGGVNSPLHF
D: TRBD2; V: TRBV9; size: -; J: TRBJ2-7; DNA: TGTGCCAGCAGCGTAGGGCCTAGCGGGCCTTCGAACGAGCAGTACTTC; CDR3: CASSVGPSGPSNEQYF
D: -; V: TRBV6-1; size: -; J: TRBJ2-1; DNA: TGTGCCAGCAGTGAAGGGCGGAATGAGCAGTTCTTC; CDR3: CASSEGRNEQFF
D: TRBD1; V: TRBV7-8; size: -; J: TRBJ1-6; DNA: TGTGCCAGCAGCTTGCGACAGGGAAGGGATTCACCCCTCCACTTT; CDR3: CASSLRQGRDSPLHF
D: -; V: TRBV5-1; size: -; J: TRBJ2-5; DNA: TGCGCCAGCAGCTTGGCCGGGGGGCGGGAGACCCAGTACTTC; CDR3: CASSLAGGRETQYF
D: -; V: TRBV3-1/TRBV3-2; size: -; J: TRBJ1-1; DNA: TGTGCCAGCAGCCACGGCCCCGGGAGAGAAGCTTTCTTT; CDR3: CASSHGPGREAFF
D: TRBD1; V: TRBV7-9; size: few; J: TRBJ1-4; DNA: TGTGCCAGCACCAACACAGGGGGCGCAGGTTTCGAAAAACTGTTTTTT; CDR3: CASTNTGGAGFEKLFF
D: TRBD1; V: TRBV5-1; size: -; J: TRBJ1-1; DNA: TGCGCCAGCAGCCAATTACAGGGGGCGAAGAACACTGAAGCTTTCTTT; CDR3: CASSQLQGAKNTEAFF
D: TRBD1; V: TRBV4-1; size: -; J: TRBJ2-3; DNA: TGCGCCAGCAGCGACGGTCTCGATAGCCTGGGACAGGTTAGCACAGATACGCAGTATTTT; CDR3: CASSDGLDSLGQVSTDTQYF
D: -; V: TRBV4-2; size: -; J: TRBJ1-3; DNA: TGTGCCAGCAGCCAAGATACTGGCCAGGGAAGGCACACCATATATTTT; CDR3: CASSQDTGQGRHTIYF
D: -; V: TRBV4-1; size: -; J: TRBJ1-2; DNA: TGCGCCAGCAGCCAAGACCAGGCCAACTATGGCTACACCTTC; CDR3: CASSQDQANYGYTF
D: -; V: TRBV7-9; size: -; J: TRBJ1-3; DNA: TGTGCCAGCAGCAACCCCCTCGGGAGAACCTCTGGAAACACCATATATTTT; CDR3: CASSNPLGRTSGNTIYF
D: -; V: TRBV14; size: -; J: TRBJ2-7; DNA: TGTGCCAGCAGCCAAGTAAGGGGTTACGAGCAGTACTTC; CDR3: CASSQVRGYEQYF
D: -; V: TRBV7-6; size: -; J: TRBJ2-2; DNA: TGTGCCAGCAGCCGGACTTGGGCCGGGGAGCTGTTTTTT; CDR3: CASSRTWAGELFF
D: -; V: TRBV5-1; size: -; J: TRBJ2-7; DNA: TGCGCCAGCAGCTTGGAGCCGGGATCCTCCTACGAGCAGTACTTC; CDR3: CASSLEPGSSYEQYF
D: TRBD1; V: TRBV19; size: -; J: TRBJ1-5; DNA: TGTGCCAGTGGACAGGGCATAAATCAGCCCCAGCATTTT; CDR3: CASGQGINQPQHF
D: -; V: TRBV9; size: -; J: TRBJ2-2; DNA: TGTGCCAGCAGCGTATTGGGAGACCCCGGGGAGCTGTTTTTT; CDR3: CASSVLGDPGELFF
D: TRBD2; V: TRBV28; size: -; J: TRBJ2-3; DNA: TGTGCCAGCAGTTTAGGACTAGCGGGGGTCACAGATACGCAGTATTTT; CDR3: CASSLGLAGVTDTQYF
D: -; V: TRBV19; size: -; J: TRBJ1-1; DNA: TGTGCCAGTAGTATGATGAGGTTTCAAGCTTTCTTT; CDR3: CASSMMRFQAFF
D: -; V: TRBV30; size: -; J: TRBJ2-5; DNA: TGTGCCTGGAGTGGCGGAGGGTTCCCAGAGACCCAGTACTTC; CDR3: CAWSGGGFPETQYF
D: -; V: TRBV2; size: -; J: TRBJ1-1; DNA: TGTGCCAGCAGCCGAACAACAGGGAACACTGAAGCTTTCTTT; CDR3: CASSRTTGNTEAFF
D: -; V: TRBV14; size: once; J: TRBJ2-1; DNA: TGTGCCAGCAGCCAAGATCTGTGGGACCTAGAAATGGGGCGGGACTCCTACAATGAGCAGTTCTTC; CDR3: CASSQDLWDLEMGRDSYNEQFF
D: TRBD2; V: TRBV11-1; size: -; J: TRBJ2-1; DNA: TGTGCCAGCAGCTTAGCTTCGGGGGGGTACAATGAGCAGTTCTTC; CDR3: CASSLASGGYNEQFF
D: -; V: TRBV20-1; size: -; J: TRBJ1-5; DNA: TGCAGTGCTAGTCCCCTGACAGGCGGAGGCAATCAGCCCCAGCATTTT; CDR3: CSASPLTGGGNQPQHF
D: TRBD1; V: TRBV6-5; size: -; J: TRBJ1-6; DNA: TGTGCCAGCAACCTGTCAGGGGGGAATTCACCCCTCCACTTT; CDR3: CASNLSGGNSPLHF
D: -; V: TRBV30; size: -; J: TRBJ1-4; DNA: TGTGCCTGGAGTCAAGGGGTCCAGGGAGGGGGTGAAAAACTGTTTTTT; CDR3: CAWSQGVQGGGEKLFF
D: -; V: TRBV6-5; size: once; J: TRBJ2-1; DNA: TGTGCCAGCAGCTTGTTAAATGAGCAGTTCTTC; CDR3: CASSLLNEQFF
D: -; V: TRBV6-5; size: -; J: TRBJ2-7; DNA: TGTGCCAGCAGTTACTCCTTTTCGAGGACAACCTACGAGCAGTACTTC; CDR3: CASSYSFSRTTYEQYF
D: -; V: TRBV4-2; size: -; J: TRBJ1-3; DNA: TGTGCCAGCAGCCAAGATCCCCCCGGGTTGAGCTCTGGAAACACCATATATTTT; CDR3: CASSQDPPGLSSGNTIYF
D: TRBD1; V: TRBV7-9; size: -; J: TRBJ2-2; DNA: TGTGCCAGCAGCCTTGGACAGGGGGCCACCGGGGAGCTGTTTTTT; CDR3: CASSLGQGATGELFF
D: -; V: TRBV28; size: -; J: TRBJ1-2; DNA: TGTGCCAGCAGTTTATCGGGGGGATTCTATGGCTACACCTTC; CDR3: CASSLSGGFYGYTF
D: -; V: TRBV18; size: -; J: TRBJ1-2; DNA: TGTGCCAGCTCGGGGGTGACAGGAAGGGTGGATGGCTACACCTTC; CDR3: CASSGVTGRVDGYTF
D: TRBD2; V: TRBV29-1; size: -; J: TRBJ2-4; DNA: TGCAGCGTTGACGAGCACGGGGGGGACATTCAGTACTTC; CDR3: CSVDEHGGDIQYF
D: -; V: TRBV6-5; size: -; J: TRBJ1-1; DNA: TGTGCCAGCACCGAATACTACGGGGGAAACACTGAAGCTTTCTTT; CDR3: CASTEYYGGNTEAFF
D: -; V: TRBV27; size: -; J: TRBJ1-5; DNA: TGTGCCAGCAGTTTCACAGGGATATTAAGCAATCAGCCCCAGCATTTT; CDR3: CASSFTGILSNQPQHF
D: TRBD1; V: TRBV5-5; size: -; J: TRBJ2-2; DNA: TGTGCCAGCAGCATTGGACAGGGAAGGACCGGGGAGCTGTTTTTT; CDR3: CASSIGQGRTGELFF
D: TRBD2; V: TRBV5-6; size: once; J: TRBJ2-1; DNA: TGTGCCAGCAGCTTGGAAGGGATAGCGGGGAGACAGTTCTTC; CDR3: CASSLEGIAGRQFF
D: TRBD1; V: TRBV7-9; size: -; J: TRBJ1-1; DNA: TGTGCCAGCAGCCCACGACAGGGTTCGGGCACTGAAGCTTTCTTT; CDR3: CASSPRQGSGTEAFF
D: -; V: TRBV2; size: -; J: TRBJ1-1; DNA: TGTGCCAGCAGTACCAGACAGACTGAAGCTTTCTTT; CDR3: CASSTRQTEAFF
D: TRBD1; V: TRBV6-5; size: -; J: TRBJ2-1; DNA: TGTGCCAGCAAAAGACAGGGGGGCTCCTACAATGAGCAGTTCTTC; CDR3: CASKRQGGSYNEQFF
D: -; V: TRBV7-2; size: -; J: TRBJ1-5; DNA: TGTGCCAGCAGCTTAGACACAGGGACGCGTCAGCCCCAGCATTTT; CDR3: CASSLDTGTRQPQHF
D: -; V: TRBV18; size: -; J: TRBJ2-7; DNA: TGTGCCAGCTCACCCCGTTCCAGCGGCGAGCAGTACTTC; CDR3: CASSPRSSGEQYF